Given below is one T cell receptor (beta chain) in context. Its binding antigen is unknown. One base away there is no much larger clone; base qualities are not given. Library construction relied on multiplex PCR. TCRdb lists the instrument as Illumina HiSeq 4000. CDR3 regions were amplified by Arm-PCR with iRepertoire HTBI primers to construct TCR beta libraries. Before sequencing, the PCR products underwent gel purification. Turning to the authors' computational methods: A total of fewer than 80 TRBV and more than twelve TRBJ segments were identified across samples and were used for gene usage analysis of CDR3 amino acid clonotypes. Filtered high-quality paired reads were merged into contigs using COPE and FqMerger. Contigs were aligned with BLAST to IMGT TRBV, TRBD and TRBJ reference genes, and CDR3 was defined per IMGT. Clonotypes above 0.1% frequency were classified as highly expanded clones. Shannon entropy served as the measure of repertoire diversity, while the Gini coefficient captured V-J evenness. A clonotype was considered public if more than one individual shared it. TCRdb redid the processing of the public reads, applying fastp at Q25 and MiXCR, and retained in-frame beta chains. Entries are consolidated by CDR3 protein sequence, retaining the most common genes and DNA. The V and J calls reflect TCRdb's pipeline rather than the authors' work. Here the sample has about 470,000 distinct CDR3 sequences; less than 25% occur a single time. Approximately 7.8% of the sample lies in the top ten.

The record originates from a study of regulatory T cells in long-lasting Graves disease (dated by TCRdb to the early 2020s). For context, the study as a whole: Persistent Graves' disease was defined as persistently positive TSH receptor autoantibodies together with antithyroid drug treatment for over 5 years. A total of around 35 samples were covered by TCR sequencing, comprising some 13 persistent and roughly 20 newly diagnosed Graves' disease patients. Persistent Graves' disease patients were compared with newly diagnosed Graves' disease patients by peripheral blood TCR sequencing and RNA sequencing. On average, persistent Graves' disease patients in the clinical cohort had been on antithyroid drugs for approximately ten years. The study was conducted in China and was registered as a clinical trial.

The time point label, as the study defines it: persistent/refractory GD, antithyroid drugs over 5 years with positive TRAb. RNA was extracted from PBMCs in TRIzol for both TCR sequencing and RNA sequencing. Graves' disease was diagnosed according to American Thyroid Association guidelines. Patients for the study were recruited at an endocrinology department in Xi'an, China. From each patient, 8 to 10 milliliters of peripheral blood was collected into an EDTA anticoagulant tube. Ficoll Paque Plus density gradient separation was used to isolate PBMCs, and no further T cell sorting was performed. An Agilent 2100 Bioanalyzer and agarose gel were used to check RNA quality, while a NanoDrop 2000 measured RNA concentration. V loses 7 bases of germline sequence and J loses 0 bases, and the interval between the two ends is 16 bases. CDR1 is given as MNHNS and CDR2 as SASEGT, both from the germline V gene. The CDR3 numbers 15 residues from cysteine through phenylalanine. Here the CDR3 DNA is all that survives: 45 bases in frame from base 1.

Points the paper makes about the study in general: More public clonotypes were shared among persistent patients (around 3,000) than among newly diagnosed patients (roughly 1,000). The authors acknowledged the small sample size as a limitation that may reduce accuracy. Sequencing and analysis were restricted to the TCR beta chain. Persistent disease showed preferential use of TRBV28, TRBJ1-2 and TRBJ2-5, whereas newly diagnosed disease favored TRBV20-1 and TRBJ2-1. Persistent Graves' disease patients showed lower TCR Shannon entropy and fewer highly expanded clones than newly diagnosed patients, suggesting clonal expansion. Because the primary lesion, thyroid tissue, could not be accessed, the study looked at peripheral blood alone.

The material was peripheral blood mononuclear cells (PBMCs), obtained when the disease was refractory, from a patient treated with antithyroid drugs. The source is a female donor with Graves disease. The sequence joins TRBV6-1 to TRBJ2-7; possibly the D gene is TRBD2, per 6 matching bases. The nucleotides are TGTGCCAGCAAAAAAATGTGGGGGGACTCCTACGAGCAGTACTTC. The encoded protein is CASKKMWGDSYEQYF.